Described below is a single T cell receptor (beta chain) sequence and its context. The sample is drawn from a study of follicular helper T cells after annual influenza vaccination. Survey level resolution was used for TCRB sequencing. Clones were read by immunoSEQ multiplex PCR, and TCRdb kept only the in-frame ones, dropping some. The sample has some 8,200 clones, about four fifths seen once. The time point: 2014-2015 season, pre-vaccination. Blood volume per time point ranged from about 35 to 110 mL. This CDR3 contains 18 residues. Sequences were derived from CXCR5+ CD38- circulating T follicular helper cells from blood, sampled on the day of influenza vaccination. Subset reported: circulating Tfh, non-naive CD4+CXCR5+PD-1+ (ICOS+CD38+ or ICOS-CD38-). This receptor was identified in an adult who received the influenza vaccine. The J gene is TRBJ1-2, the V gene TRBV21-1; TRBD1, the table's D call, lacks a check against the DNA. TRBV21-1 is classified as a pseudogene. The CDR3 reads CASSRGPRVGENLHGYTF. DNA for the CDR3: TGTGCCAGCAGCAGGGGGCCACGAGTTGGGGAAAACCTACATGGCTACACCTTC.